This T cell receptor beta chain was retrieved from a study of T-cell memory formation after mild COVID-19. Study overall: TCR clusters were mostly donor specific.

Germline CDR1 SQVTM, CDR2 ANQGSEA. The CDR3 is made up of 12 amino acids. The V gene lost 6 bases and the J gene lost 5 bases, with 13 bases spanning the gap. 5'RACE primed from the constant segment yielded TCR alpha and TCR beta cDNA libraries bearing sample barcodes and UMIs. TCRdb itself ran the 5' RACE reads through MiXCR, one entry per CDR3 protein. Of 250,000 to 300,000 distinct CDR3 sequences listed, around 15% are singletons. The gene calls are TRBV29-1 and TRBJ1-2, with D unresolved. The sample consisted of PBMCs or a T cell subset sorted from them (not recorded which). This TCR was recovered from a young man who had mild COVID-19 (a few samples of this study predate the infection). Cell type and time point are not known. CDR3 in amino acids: CSVARTGYGYTF. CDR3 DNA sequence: TGCAGCGTGGCGAGGACGGGGTATGGCTACACCTTC.